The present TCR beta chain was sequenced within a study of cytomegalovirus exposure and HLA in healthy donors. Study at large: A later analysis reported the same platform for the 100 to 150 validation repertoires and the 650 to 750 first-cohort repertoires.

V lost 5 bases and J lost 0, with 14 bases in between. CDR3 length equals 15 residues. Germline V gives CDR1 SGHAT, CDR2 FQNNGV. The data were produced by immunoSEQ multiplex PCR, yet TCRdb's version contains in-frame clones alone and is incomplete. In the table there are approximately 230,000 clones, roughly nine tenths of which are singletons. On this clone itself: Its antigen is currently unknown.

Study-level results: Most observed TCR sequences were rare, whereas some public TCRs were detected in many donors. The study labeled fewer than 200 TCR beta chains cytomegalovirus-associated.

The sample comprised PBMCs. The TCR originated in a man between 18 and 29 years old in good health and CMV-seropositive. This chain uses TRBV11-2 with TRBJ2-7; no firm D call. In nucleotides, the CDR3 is TGTGCCAGCAGCCTTAGTGTTACAAGCTCCTACGAGCAGTACTTC. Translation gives CASSLSVTSSYEQYF.